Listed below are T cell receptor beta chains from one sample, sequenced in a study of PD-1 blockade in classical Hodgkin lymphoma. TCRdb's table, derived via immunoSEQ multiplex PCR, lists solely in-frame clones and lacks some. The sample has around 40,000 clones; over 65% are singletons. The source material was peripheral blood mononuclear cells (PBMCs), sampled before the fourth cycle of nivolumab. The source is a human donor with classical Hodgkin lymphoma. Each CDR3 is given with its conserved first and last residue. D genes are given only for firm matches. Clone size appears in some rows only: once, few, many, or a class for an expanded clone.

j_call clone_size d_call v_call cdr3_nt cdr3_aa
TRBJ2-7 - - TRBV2 TGTGCCAGCAGTCCGGACCTAGCCTACGAGCAGTACTTC CASSPDLAYEQYF
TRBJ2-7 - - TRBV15 TGTGCCACCAGCAACTACAGGAGTGCGGACTACGAGCAGTACTTC CATSNYRSADYEQYF
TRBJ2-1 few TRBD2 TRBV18 TGTGCCAGCTCACCACTGCGGGGGGGCGCTGGCTCCTACAATGAGCAGTTCTTC CASSPLRGGAGSYNEQFF
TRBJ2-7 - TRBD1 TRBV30 TGTGCCTGGAGGCGGACAGGGGCCGTCTACGAGCAGTACTTC CAWRRTGAVYEQYF
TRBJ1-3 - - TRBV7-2 TGTGCCAGCAGCTTATGGGAGAGGGCGAACACCATATATTTT CASSLWERANTIYF
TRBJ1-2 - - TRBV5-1 TGCGCCAGCAGCTTGGGGGCAGGTTCTAACTATGGCTACACCTTC CASSLGAGSNYGYTF
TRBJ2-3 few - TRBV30 TGTGCCTGGAGTTCGGGCCGGGACAGCACAGATACGCAGTATTTT CAWSSGRDSTDTQYF
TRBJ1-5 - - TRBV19 TGTGCCAGTAGGACAAGTGGGCAGCCCCAGCATTTT CASRTSGQPQHF
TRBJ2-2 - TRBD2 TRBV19 TGTGCCAGTAGTATCTGGGGGGGCACCGGGGAGCTGTTTTTT CASSIWGGTGELFF
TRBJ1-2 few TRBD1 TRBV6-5 TGTGCCAGCACCCTCACAGGGGGCCATGGCTACACCTTC CASTLTGGHGYTF